This T cell receptor beta chain emerged from a study of blood T cells in healthy people across ages. The V gene's germline CDR1 is MNHEY and CDR2 SVGEGT. The CDR3 contains 14 residues. Every sample had a minimum of 6.5 million PBMCs isolated. Concerning this clonotype: Its target is unknown.

Study findings and constraints: Greater diversity and more naive CD4+ cells were seen in long-lived donors than in aged donors.

Primed by a sample-barcoded 5' primer and a J-beta primer mix, a second PCR proceeded for roughly 7 to 12 cycles. TCRdb itself ran the 5' RACE reads through MiXCR, one entry per CDR3 protein. The sample lists 550,000 to 800,000 distinct CDR3 sequences; under 25% were seen once. The sequencing sample was made of blood. The V and J genes are TRBV6-2 or TRBV6-3 and TRBJ2-5; 7 bases line up with TRBD2. The DNA end is a closer match to TRBJ2-1, so the J assignment may be wrong. The TCR was taken from a man between 65 and 79 years old in good health. CDR3 nucleotides: TGTGCCAGCAGTAGCCAAGGACTAGAGTTTGGGCAGTTCTTC. Protein: CASSSQGLEFGQFF.